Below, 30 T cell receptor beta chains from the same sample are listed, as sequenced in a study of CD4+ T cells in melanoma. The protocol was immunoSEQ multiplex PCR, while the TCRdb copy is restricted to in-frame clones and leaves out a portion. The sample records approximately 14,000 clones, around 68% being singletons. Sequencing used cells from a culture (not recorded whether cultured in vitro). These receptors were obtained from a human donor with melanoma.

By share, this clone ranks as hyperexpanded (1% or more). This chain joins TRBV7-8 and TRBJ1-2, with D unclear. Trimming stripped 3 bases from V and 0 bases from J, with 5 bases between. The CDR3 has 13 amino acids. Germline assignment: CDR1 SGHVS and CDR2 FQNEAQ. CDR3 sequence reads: CASSFLANYGYTF. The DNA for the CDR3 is TGTGCCAGCAGCTTTTTGGCTAACTATGGCTACACCTTC. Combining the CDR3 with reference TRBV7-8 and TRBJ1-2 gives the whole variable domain GAGVSQSPRYKVAKRGQDVALRCDPISGHVSLFWYQQALGQGPEFLTYFQNEAQLDKSGLPSDRFFAERPEGSVSTLKIQRTQQEDSAVYLCASSFLANYGYTFGSGTRLTVV.

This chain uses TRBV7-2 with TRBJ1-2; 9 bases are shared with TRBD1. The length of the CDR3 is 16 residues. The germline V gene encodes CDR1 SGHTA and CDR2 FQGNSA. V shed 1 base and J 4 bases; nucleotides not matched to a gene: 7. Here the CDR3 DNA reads TGTGCCAGCAGCTTAGACGGGACAGGGACCGCCTATGGCTACACCTTC. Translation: CASSLDGTGTAYGYTF.

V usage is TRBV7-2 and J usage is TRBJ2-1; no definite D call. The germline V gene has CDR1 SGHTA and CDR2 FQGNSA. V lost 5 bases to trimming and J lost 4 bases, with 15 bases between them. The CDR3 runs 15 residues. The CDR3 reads CASSLDLNLYNEQFF. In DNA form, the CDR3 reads TGTGCCAGCAGCCTCGATCTGAACCTATACAATGAGCAGTTCTTC.

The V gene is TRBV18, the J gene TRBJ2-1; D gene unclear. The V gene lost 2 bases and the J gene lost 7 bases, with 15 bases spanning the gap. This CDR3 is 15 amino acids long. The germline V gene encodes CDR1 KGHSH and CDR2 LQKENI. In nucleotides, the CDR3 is TGTGCCAGCTCACCATACCTGGGTCGGACGAATGAGCAGTTCTTC. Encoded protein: CASSPYLGRTNEQFF.

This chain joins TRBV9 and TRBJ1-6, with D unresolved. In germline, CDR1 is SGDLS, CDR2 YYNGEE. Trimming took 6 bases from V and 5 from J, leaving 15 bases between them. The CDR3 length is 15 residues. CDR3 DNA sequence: TGTGCCAGCACGCGAGGAGCAAAAAATAATTCACCCCTCCACTTT. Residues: CASTRGAKNNSPLHF.

CDR3 in DNA: TGTGCCAGCTCACTCGCGAGAACAGGGGGCTCTAACTATGGCGGCTACACCTTC. Translating gives CASSLARTGGSNYGGYTF. The chain recombines TRBV18 with TRBJ1-2, with 9 bases aligning to TRBD1. The CDR3 loop spans 18 amino acids. The germline V gene encodes CDR1 KGHSH and CDR2 LQKENI. V lost 4 bases, J lost 8 bases, and 20 bases stayed unmatched.

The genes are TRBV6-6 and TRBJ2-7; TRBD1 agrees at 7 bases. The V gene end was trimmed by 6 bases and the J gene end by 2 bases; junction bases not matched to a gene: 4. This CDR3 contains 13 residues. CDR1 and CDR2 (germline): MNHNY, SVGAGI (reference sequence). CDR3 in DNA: TGTGCCAGCAGGACGACAGGGACCTACGAGCAGTACTTC. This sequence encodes CASRTTGTYEQYF.

CDR3 DNA: TGCGCCAGCAGCCAGGTACCGGGACGGAGGAGTGAAAAACTGTTTTTT. Its protein is CASSQVPGRRSEKLFF. V gene TRBV4-1 combines with J gene TRBJ1-4, with D possibly being TRBD1 (5 bases). Germline V lookup: CDR1 MGHRA, CDR2 YSYEKL. The CDR3 contains 16 residues. The V end lost 3 bases, the J end lost 7 bases, and 18 bases lay between the germline ends.

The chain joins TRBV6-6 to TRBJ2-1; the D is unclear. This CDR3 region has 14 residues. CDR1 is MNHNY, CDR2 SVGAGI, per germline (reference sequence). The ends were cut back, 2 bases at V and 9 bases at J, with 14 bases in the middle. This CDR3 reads CASSYAEWLGEQFF. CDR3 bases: TGTGCCAGCAGTTACGCGGAATGGCTCGGTGAGCAGTTCTTC.

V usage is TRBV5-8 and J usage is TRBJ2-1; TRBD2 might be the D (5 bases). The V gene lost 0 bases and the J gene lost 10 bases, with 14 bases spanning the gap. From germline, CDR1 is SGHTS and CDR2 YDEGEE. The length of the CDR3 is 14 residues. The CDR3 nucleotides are TGTGCCAGCAGCTTGGGTAGCGCCTACTCCGAGCAGTTCTTC. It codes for CASSLGSAYSEQFF.

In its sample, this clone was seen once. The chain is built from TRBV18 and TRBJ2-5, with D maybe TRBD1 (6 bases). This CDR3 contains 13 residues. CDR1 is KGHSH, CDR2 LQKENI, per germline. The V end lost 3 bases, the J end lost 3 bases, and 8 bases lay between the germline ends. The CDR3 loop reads CASSPPGEETQYF. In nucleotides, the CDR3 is TGTGCCAGCTCACCTCCAGGGGAAGAGACCCAGTACTTC.

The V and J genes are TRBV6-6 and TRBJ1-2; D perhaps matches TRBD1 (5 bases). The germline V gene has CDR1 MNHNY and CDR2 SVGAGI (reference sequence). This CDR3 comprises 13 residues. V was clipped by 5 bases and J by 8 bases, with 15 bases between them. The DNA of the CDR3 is TGTGCCAGCAGTGCAACAGGCTCGTGGGGCTACACCTTC. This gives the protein CASSATGSWGYTF.

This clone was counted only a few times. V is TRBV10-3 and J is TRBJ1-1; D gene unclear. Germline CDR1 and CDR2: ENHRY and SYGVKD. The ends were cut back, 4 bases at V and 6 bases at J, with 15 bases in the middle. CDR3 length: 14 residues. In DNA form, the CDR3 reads TGTGCCATCAGTGTCACCCCGACGGTCCCTGAAGCTTTCTTT. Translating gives CAISVTPTVPEAFF.

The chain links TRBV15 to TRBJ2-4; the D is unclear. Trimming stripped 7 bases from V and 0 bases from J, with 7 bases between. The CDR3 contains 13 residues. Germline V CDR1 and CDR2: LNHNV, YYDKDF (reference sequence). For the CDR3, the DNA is TGTGCCACCAACAGCCTAGCCAAAAACATTCAGTACTTC. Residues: CATNSLAKNIQYF.

The CDR3 sequence: CSAYSGGTGVPTEAFF. CDR3 coding DNA: TGCAGCGCCTACTCCGGTGGGACAGGGGTCCCCACTGAAGCTTTCTTT. The chain recombines TRBV29-1 with TRBJ1-1, with 10 bases fitting TRBD1. Losses at the gene ends were 7 bases for V and 4 bases for J; bases not matched to a gene: 15. This CDR3 contains 16 residues. Germline V gene data show CDR1 as SQVTM and CDR2 as ANQGSEA.

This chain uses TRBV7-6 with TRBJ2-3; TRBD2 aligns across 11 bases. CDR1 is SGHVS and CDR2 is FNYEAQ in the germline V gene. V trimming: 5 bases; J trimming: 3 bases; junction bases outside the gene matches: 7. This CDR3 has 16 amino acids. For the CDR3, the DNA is TGTGCCAGCAGCCACCGGCTAGCGGGGGGTACAGATACGCAGTATTTT. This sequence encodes CASSHRLAGGTDTQYF.

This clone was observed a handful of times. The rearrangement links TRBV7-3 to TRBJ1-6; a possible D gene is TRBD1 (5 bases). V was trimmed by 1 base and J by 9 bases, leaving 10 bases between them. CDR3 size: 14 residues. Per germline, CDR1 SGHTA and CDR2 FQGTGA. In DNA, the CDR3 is TGTGCCAGCAGCTTAAGTCAGGGAAGTTCACCCCTCCACTTT. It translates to CASSLSQGSSPLHF.

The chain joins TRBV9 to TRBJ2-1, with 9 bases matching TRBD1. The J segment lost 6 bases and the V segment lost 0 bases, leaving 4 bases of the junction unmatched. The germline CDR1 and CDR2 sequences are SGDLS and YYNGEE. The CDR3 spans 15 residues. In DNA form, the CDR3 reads TGTGCCAGCAGCGTAGTAGGGGACAGGGCCAATGAGCAGTTCTTC. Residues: CASSVVGDRANEQFF.

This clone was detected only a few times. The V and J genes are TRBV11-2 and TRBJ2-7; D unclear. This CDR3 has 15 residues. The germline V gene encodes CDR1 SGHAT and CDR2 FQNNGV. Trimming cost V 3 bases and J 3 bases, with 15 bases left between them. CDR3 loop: CASSFPSGRIYEQYF. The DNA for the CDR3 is TGTGCCAGCAGCTTCCCTTCCGGGCGTATCTACGAGCAGTACTTC.

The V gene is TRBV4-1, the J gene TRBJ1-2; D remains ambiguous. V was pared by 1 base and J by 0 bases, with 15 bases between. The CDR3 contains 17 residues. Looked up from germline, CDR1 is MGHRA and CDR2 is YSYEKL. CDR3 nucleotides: TGCGCCAGCAGCCAAGCGCCGGGTCCGGTAGCTAACTATGGCTACACCTTC. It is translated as CASSQAPGPVANYGYTF.

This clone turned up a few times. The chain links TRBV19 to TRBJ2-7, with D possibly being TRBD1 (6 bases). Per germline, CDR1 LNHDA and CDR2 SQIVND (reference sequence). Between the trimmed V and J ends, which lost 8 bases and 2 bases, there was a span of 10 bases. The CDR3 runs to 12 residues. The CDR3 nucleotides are TGTGCCAGTTCCGGACAGACCTACGAGCAGTACTTC. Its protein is CASSGQTYEQYF.

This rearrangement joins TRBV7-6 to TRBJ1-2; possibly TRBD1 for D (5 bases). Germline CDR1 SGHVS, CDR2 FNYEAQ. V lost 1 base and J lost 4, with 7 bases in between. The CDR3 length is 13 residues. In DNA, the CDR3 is TGTGCCAGCAGCTTAGGCGACAGCTATGGCTACACCTTC. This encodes CASSLGDSYGYTF.

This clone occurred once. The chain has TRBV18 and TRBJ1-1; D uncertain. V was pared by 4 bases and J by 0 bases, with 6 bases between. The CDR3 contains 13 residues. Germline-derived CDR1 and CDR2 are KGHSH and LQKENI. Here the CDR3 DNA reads TGTGCCAGCTCACTTCAGCTGAACACTGAAGCTTTCTTT. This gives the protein CASSLQLNTEAFF.

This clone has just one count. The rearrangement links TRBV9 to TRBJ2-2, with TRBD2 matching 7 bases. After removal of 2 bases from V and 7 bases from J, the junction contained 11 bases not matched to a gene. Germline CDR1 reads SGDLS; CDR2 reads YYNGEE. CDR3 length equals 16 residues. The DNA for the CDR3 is TGTGCCAGCAGCGTTCAAAGCGGGGAGGCTAACGGGGAGCTGTTTTTT. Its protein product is CASSVQSGEANGELFF.

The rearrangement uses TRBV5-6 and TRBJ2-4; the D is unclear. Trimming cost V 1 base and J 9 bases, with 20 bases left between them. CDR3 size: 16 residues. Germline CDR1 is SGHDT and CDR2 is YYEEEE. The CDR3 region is CASSLLSGSPQGIQYF. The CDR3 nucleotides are TGTGCCAGCAGCTTGCTTTCGGGCTCCCCCCAAGGCATTCAGTACTTC.

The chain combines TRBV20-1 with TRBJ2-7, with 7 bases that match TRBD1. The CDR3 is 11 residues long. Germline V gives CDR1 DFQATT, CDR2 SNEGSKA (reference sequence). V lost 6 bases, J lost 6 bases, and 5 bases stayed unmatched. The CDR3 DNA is TGCAGTGCCTCGACAGGGCTCGAGCAGTACTTC. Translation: CSASTGLEQYF.

CDR3 amino acids: CAWSGGLVQPQHF. The CDR3 nucleotides are TGTGCCTGGAGTGGGGGGCTCGTTCAGCCCCAGCATTTT. The chain is built from TRBV30 and TRBJ1-5; possibly TRBD1 for D (6 bases). Germline V CDR1 and CDR2: GTSNPN, SVGIG (reference sequence). Trimming took 1 base from V and 6 from J, leaving 10 bases between them. The CDR3 runs to 13 residues. Full variable domain (rest looked up from reference TRBV30 and TRBJ1-5): SQTIHQWPATLVQPVGSPLSLECTVEGTSNPNLYWYRQAAGRGLQLLFYSVGIGQISSEVPQNLSASRPQDRQFILSSKKLLLSDSGFYLCAWSGGLVQPQHFGDGTRLSIL.

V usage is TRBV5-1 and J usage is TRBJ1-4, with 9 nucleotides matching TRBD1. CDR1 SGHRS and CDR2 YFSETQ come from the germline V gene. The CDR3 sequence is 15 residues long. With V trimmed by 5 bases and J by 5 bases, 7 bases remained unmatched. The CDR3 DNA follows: TGCGCCAGCAGGCGGAGTGGGACAGGGAATGAAAAACTGTTTTTT. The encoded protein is CASRRSGTGNEKLFF. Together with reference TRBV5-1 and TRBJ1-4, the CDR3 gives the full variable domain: KAGVTQTPRYLIKTRGQQVTLSCSPISGHRSVSWYQQTPGQGLQFLFEYFSETQRNKGNFPGRFSGRQFSNSRSEMNVSTLELGDSALYLCASRRSGTGNEKLFFGSGTQLSVL.

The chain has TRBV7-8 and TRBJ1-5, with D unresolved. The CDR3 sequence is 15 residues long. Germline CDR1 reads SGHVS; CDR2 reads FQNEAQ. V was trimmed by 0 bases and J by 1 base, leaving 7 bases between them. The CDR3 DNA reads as TGTGCCAGCAGCTTAGCGCTGGGCAGCAATCAGCCCCAGCATTTT. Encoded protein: CASSLALGSNQPQHF. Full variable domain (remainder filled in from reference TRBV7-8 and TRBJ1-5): GAGVSQSPRYKVAKRGQDVALRCDPISGHVSLFWYQQALGQGPEFLTYFQNEAQLDKSGLPSDRFFAERPEGSVSTLKIQRTQQEDSAVYLCASSLALGSNQPQHFGDGTRLSIL.

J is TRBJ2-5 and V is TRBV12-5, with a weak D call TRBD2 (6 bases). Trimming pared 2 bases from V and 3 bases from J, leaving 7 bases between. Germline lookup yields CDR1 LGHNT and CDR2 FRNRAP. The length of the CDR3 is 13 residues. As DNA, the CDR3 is TGTGCTAGTGGTTTGAGGAGGGAAGAGACCCAGTACTTC. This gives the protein CASGLRREETQYF.